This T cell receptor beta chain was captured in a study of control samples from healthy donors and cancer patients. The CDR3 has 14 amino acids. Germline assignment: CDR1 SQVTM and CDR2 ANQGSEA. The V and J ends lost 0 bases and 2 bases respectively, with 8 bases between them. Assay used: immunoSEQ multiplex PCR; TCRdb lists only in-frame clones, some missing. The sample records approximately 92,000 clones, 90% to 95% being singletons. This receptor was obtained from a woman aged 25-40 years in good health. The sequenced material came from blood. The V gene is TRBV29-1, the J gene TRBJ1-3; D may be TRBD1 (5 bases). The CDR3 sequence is CSVEEAGAGNTIYF. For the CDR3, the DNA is TGCAGCGTTGAAGAAGCGGGGGCTGGAAACACCATATATTTT.